The present T cell receptor (beta chain) was sequenced within a study of T cell changes during pregnancy in multiple sclerosis. This CDR3 comprises 15 residues. The germline gives CDR1 SGHRS, CDR2 YFSETQ. Deletions cut 0 bases from V and 7 bases from J, with 16 bases between. Using immunoSEQ multiplex PCR, the repertoire was profiled, and TCRdb retains in-frame clones only, with some absent. The table shows approximately 40,000 clones, with 85% to 95% occurring only once. The chain couples TRBV5-1 to TRBJ2-5, with D possibly matching TRBD2 (6 bases). The sequence came from a female donor in good health, enrolled as a control in a pregnancy study. This sample comprised CD4+ T cells from peripheral blood mononuclear cells, obtained in the third trimester of pregnancy. CDR3 nucleotide sequence: TGCGCCAGCAGCTTGGGGGCCAGCGGAGGGGTGACCCAGTACTTC. Amino acids: CASSLGASGGVTQYF.